These 11 T cell receptor beta chains were all obtained from the same sample, sequenced in a study of T cell responses to AZD1222 COVID-19 vaccine. TCRdb keeps only in-frame clones here, not all; method: immunoSEQ multiplex PCR. The repertoire holds about 66,000 clones, with 88% as singletons. The specimen comprised peripheral blood, sampled 28 days after the second dose of the MenACWY control vaccine. These TCRs come from an adult who received the MenACWY meningococcal vaccine as a control.

This chain joins TRBV6-2 or TRBV6-3 and TRBJ1-5; D unclear. Trimming cost V 0 bases and J 5 bases, with 2 bases left between them. Germline V gene lookup returns CDR1 MNHEY and CDR2 SVGEGT. This CDR3 contains 12 residues. The CDR3 region has the DNA TGTGCCAGCAGTTACTCGGATCAGCCCCAGCATTTT. Translation: CASSYSDQPQHF.

The CDR3 DNA sequence: TGTGCCAGCAGCTGGAGTAACCGAGCAGACAATGAGCAGTTCTTC. Translating gives CASSWSNRADNEQFF. This chain joins TRBV2 and TRBJ2-1; D call uncertain. The CDR3 consists of 15 residues. V lost 6 bases and J 5 bases, leaving 17 bases between the germline ends. Germline assignment: CDR1 SNHLY and CDR2 FYNNEI.

Of note for this clone: One end of the junction does not line up with germline, which may come from a read error. The V gene is TRBV4-1, the J gene TRBJ1-2; D is unclear. The CDR3 is 16 residues long. Germline CDR1 MGHRA, CDR2 YSYEKL. CDR3 region: CASSQDQGLVGNGYIF. CDR3 nucleotides: TGCGCCAGCAGCCAAGATCAAGGGCTCGTAGGGAATGGCTACATCTTC.

The chain has TRBV15 and TRBJ1-1, with D perhaps TRBD1 (6 bases). Trimming left V 4 bases short and J 1 base short, with 7 bases between. Germline CDR1 and CDR2: LNHNV and YYDKDF (reference sequence). This CDR3 comprises 13 residues. CDR3 residues: CATSTRGNTEAFF. The CDR3 DNA reads as TGTGCCACCAGCACCAGGGGGAACACTGAAGCTTTCTTT.

This chain links TRBV4-3 with TRBJ1-2; D might be TRBD1 (6 bases). This CDR3 is 16 amino acids long. Germline CDR1 and CDR2: LGHNA and YSLEER. The V and J ends lost 0 bases and 3 bases respectively, with 14 bases between them. The CDR3 DNA follows: TGCGCCAGCAGCCAAGAGAGGGGGGAAATCGACTATGGCTACACCTTC. Translating gives CASSQERGEIDYGYTF.

This sequence joins TRBV6-5 and TRBJ1-4, with D possibly being TRBD1 (6 bases). Trimming removed 6 bases from V and 8 bases from J, with 13 bases in between. Germline values: CDR1 MNHEY, CDR2 SVGAGI. The CDR3 extends over 13 amino acids. The CDR3 protein is CASSVGRGEKLFF. CDR3 in DNA: TGTGCCAGCAGCGTAGGAAGGGGGGAAAAACTGTTTTTT.

Only a few counts were recorded for this clone. This chain joins TRBV28 and TRBJ2-5, with a weak D call TRBD1 (8 bases). The V gene's germline CDR1 is MDHEN and CDR2 SYDVKM. This CDR3 is built from 15 residues. The V and J ends lost 6 bases and 3 bases respectively, with 17 bases between them. CDR3 in amino acids: CASRRQGRVEETQYF. The CDR3 DNA is TGTGCCAGCAGAAGACAGGGGAGGGTAGAAGAGACCCAGTACTTC.

The rearrangement joins TRBV3-1 (or the pseudogene TRBV3-2) to TRBJ2-1; D perhaps matches TRBD1 (6 bases). The germline gives CDR1 LGHDT, CDR2 YNNKEL (reference sequence). The germline V and J ends were trimmed by 5 bases and 6 bases, with 14 bases remaining between them. The CDR3 is 14 residues long. CDR3 amino acids: CASSDRLVGNEQFF. The CDR3 DNA reads TGTGCCAGCAGCGACAGGTTGGTGGGCAATGAGCAGTTCTTC.

This chain uses TRBV2 with TRBJ2-7; 8 nucleotides match TRBD1. Germline CDR1 and CDR2: SNHLY and FYNNEI. This CDR3 spans 14 amino acids. Unmatched junction bases numbered 7, after V lost 6 bases and J lost 3 bases. The CDR3 is CASSLGTGVYEQYF. The CDR3 DNA reads as TGTGCCAGCAGCCTCGGGACAGGAGTCTACGAGCAGTACTTC.

The DNA of the CDR3 is TGTGCCAGCAGTCTCGGGACACCGGATGGCTACACCTTC. Translation gives CASSLGTPDGYTF. The genes are TRBV28 and TRBJ1-2; D may be TRBD1 (6 bases). Trimming shortened V by 5 bases and J by 6 bases, and 13 bases separated the two germline ends. The germline CDR1 and CDR2 sequences are MDHEN and SYDVKM. This CDR3 comprises 13 residues.

In its sample, this clone was seen once. The V gene is TRBV7-2, the J gene TRBJ2-3; D uncertain. The V gene's germline CDR1 is SGHTA and CDR2 FQGNSA. Trimming took off 1 base at V and 6 bases at J, with 14 bases between the two ends. The CDR3 is made up of 15 amino acids. CDR3 bases: TGTGCCAGCAGCTTAGTGGGCACGCCCTGGGATACGCAGTATTTT. This codes for CASSLVGTPWDTQYF.